The 25 T cell receptor beta chains below come from one sample, sequenced in a study of CD8 T cells in ankylosing spondylitis. TCRdb reprocessed the 5' RACE reads with MiXCR, giving one entry per CDR3 protein. The data hold about 250,000 distinct CDR3 sequences, with 8.2% observed a single time. Sequencing was carried out using blood, either unsorted or a sorted T cell fraction (not recorded which). These receptors originate from a female donor with ankylosing spondylitis or in good health (not recorded which).

This clonotype was picked up many times. As DNA, the CDR3 is TGTGCCACCCTCGCAGACAGGGTAGTAGGAGATACGCAGTATTTT. Amino acid sequence: CATLADRVVGDTQYF. The chain recombines TRBV10-3 with TRBJ2-3; 7 nucleotides line up with TRBD1. J was trimmed by 5 bases and V by 10 bases; bases with no gene match: 15. The CDR3 has 15 residues. Per the germline V gene, CDR1 is ENHRY and CDR2 is SYGVKD.

This clonotype was recorded at least ten times. The rearrangement links TRBV12-3 or TRBV12-4 to TRBJ2-1, with D tentatively TRBD1 (6 bases). The CDR3 extends over 19 amino acids. Trimming removed 4 bases from V and 0 bases from J, with 22 bases in between. DNA of the CDR3: TGTGCCAGCAGTTCCCTCTGGTGGCTAGAGGGGGACTCCTACAATGAGCAGTTCTTC. As protein: CASSSLWWLEGDSYNEQFF.

Many counts were recorded for this clonotype. V usage is TRBV4-2 and J usage is TRBJ2-1; no reliable D call. V lost 4 bases to trimming and J lost 8 bases, with 18 bases between them. The V gene's germline CDR1 is LGHNA and CDR2 YNFKEQ. The CDR3 consists of 15 residues. DNA for the CDR3: TGTGCCAGCAGCCCCTTCCCGGGTGATCGGGATGAGCAGTTCTTC. Translation gives CASSPFPGDRDEQFF.

The chain has TRBV28 and TRBJ2-5; D may correspond to TRBD1 or TRBD2 (6 bases each). Trimming removed 6 bases from V and 1 base from J, with 15 bases in between. Germline V gene lookup returns CDR1 MDHEN and CDR2 SYDVKM. This CDR3 comprises 15 residues. CDR3 region: CASRQEGELQETQYF. Here the CDR3 DNA reads TGTGCCAGCAGGCAGGAGGGGGAACTCCAAGAGACCCAGTACTTC.

This clonotype was observed many times. The chain combines TRBV6-2 or TRBV6-3 with TRBJ2-1; D is unclear. Trimming took 6 bases from V and 0 from J, leaving 6 bases between them. Looked up from germline, CDR1 is MNHEY and CDR2 is SVGEGT. This CDR3 is built from 13 residues. The CDR3 sequence is CASRRSSYNEQFF. DNA for the CDR3: TGTGCCAGCAGACGGAGCTCCTACAATGAGCAGTTCTTC.

This clonotype occurred many times. The V call is TRBV11-2, the J call TRBJ2-1; 8 bases map to TRBD2. V trimming: 4 bases; J trimming: 9 bases; junction bases outside the gene matches: 11. Germline V gene lookup returns CDR1 SGHAT and CDR2 FQNNGV. The CDR3 sequence is 15 residues long. The CDR3 coding sequence is TGTGCCAGCAGCTCAAGCGGGAGTTCGATGGTTGAGCAGTTCTTC. This gives the protein CASSSSGSSMVEQFF.

This clonotype was counted at least ten times. The chain couples TRBV28 to TRBJ1-3; TRBD1 aligns across 7 bases. Germline CDR1 MDHEN, CDR2 SYDVKM. The CDR3 contains 15 residues. J was trimmed by 3 bases and V by 5 bases; bases with no gene match: 7. The DNA of the CDR3 is TGTGCCAGCAGTCCGACAGGGTTCAGTGGAAACACCATATATTTT. This codes for CASSPTGFSGNTIYF.

This clonotype has ten or more counts. The junction and the germline gene differ at one end; a read error may be behind it. The chain employs TRBV3-1 and TRBJ2-7; D ambiguous. The CDR3 runs 13 residues. The V gene's germline CDR1 is LGHDT and CDR2 YNNKEL (reference sequence). In DNA, the CDR3 is TGTGCCAGCAGCCTCCCAGACGGTTCGCCCCTTCTCTTC. Its translation is CASSLPDGSPLLF.

This clonotype was found many times. DNA for the CDR3: TGTGCCAGCAGCCTGGACAGCTTCTACGAGCAGTACTTC. Its translation: CASSLDSFYEQYF. V and J are TRBV12-3 or TRBV12-4 and TRBJ2-7, with D perhaps TRBD1 (6 bases). The CDR3 contains 13 residues. The V end lost 6 bases, the J end lost 3 bases, and 12 bases lay between the germline ends.

Concerning this clonotype itself: A much larger clone lies one base from this, so it may be a read error. J is TRBJ2-2 and V is TRBV7-8, with a tentative D call TRBD2 (5 bases). Per germline, CDR1 SGHVS and CDR2 FQNEAQ. The CDR3 covers 16 residues. The CDR3 spells CANSLEEDGMGGELFF. The CDR3, as DNA: TGTGCCAACAGCTTAGAAGAAGACGGGATGGGCGGGGAGCTGTTTTTT.

Many counts were recorded for this clonotype. The gene calls are TRBV7-8 and TRBJ1-5; D may be TRBD1 (5 bases). This CDR3 is built from 15 residues. V lost 5 bases and J lost 9, with 20 bases in between. Germline CDR1 and CDR2: SGHVS and FQNEAQ. CDR3 nucleotide sequence: TGTGCCAGCAGCCCCTACCGGGCTCCCGGGGGGCCCCAGCATTTT. Encoded protein: CASSPYRAPGGPQHF.

This clonotype was seen repeatedly, ten times or more. J is TRBJ2-1 and V is TRBV19; D might be TRBD1 (6 bases). CDR3 length equals 14 residues. Per germline, CDR1 LNHDA and CDR2 SQIVND (reference sequence). V was trimmed by 5 bases and J by 9 bases, leaving 17 bases between them. CDR3 DNA: TGTGCCAGTAGTTTACGGACAGAGTTGGGTGAGCAGTTCTTC. This codes for CASSLRTELGEQFF.

This clonotype showed up many times. The V call is TRBV12-3 or TRBV12-4, the J call TRBJ1-2; D remains unclear. The CDR3 extends over 15 amino acids. The ends were cut back, 4 bases at V and 5 bases at J, with 17 bases in the middle. For the CDR3, the DNA is TGTGCCAGCAGTTCGAGAACCGGGTTGGGGTATGGCTACACCTTC. Translation: CASSSRTGLGYGYTF.

Comments on this clonotype: Given a much more abundant clone one base away, this may be a read error. V is TRBV5-4 and J is TRBJ2-3; D assignment may be TRBD1 or TRBD2 (5 bases each). Germline-derived CDR1 and CDR2 are SGHNT and YYREEE (reference sequence). This CDR3 is built from 13 residues. This chain's CDR3 is CASSLPGTNTLYF. In nucleotides, the CDR3 is TGTGCCAGCAGCTTGCCCGGGACGAATACGCTGTATTTT.

This clonotype was seen just once. One base away lies a much larger clone, so this may be a sequencing read error. V usage is TRBV29-1 and J usage is TRBJ2-3; D is undetermined. The V gene lost 7 bases and the J gene lost 4 bases, with 12 bases spanning the gap. Germline V gives CDR1 SQVTM, CDR2 ANQGSEA. The CDR3 sequence is 12 residues long. CDR3 nucleotide sequence: TGCAGCGCCCGACCAGCCGCAGATACGCAGTATTTT. Protein product: CSARPAADTQYF.

The sample holds many counts of this clonotype. V gene TRBV7-3 combines with J gene TRBJ2-3; 7 bases map to TRBD2. The CDR3 has 15 amino acids. Germline CDR1 and CDR2: SGHTA and FQGTGA. Trimming removed 5 bases from V and 4 bases from J; junction bases left unmatched: 9. The CDR3 nucleotides are TGTGCCAGCAGCCAGGGAGGGATAGGGGCAGATACGCAGTATTTT. Its protein is CASSQGGIGADTQYF.

This clonotype has a count of ten or more. V usage is TRBV6-6 and J usage is TRBJ2-7; the D gene is possibly TRBD2 (6 bases). Germline-derived CDR1 and CDR2 are MNHNY and SVGAGI (reference sequence). V shed 4 bases and J shed 3 bases, with 10 bases lying between them. This CDR3 spans 13 amino acids. DNA of the CDR3: TGTGCCAGCAGTTCTACTAGCCACTACGAGCAGTACTTC. It is translated as CASSSTSHYEQYF.

This clonotype was seen many times. The rearrangement joins TRBV5-1 to TRBJ2-2, with D maybe TRBD2 (5 bases). Germline V gene data show CDR1 as SGHRS and CDR2 as YFSETQ. The CDR3 consists of 18 residues. V lost 1 base and J 0 bases, leaving 16 bases between the germline ends. CDR3 protein: CASSLRPLDFANTGELFF. In nucleotides, the CDR3 is TGCGCCAGCAGCTTGCGGCCTTTGGACTTCGCGAACACCGGGGAGCTGTTTTTT. Full variable domain (rest looked up from reference TRBV5-1 and TRBJ2-2): KAGVTQTPRYLIKTRGQQVTLSCSPISGHRSVSWYQQTPGQGLQFLFEYFSETQRNKGNFPGRFSGRQFSNSRSEMNVSTLELGDSALYLCASSLRPLDFANTGELFFGEGSRLTVL.

This clonotype has a handful of counts. V usage is TRBV7-9 and J usage is TRBJ2-1; D is undetermined. CDR1 and CDR2 from the germline V gene are SEHNR and FQNEAQ (reference sequence). The CDR3 runs to 14 residues. Trimming stripped 6 bases from V and 5 bases from J, with 14 bases between. The CDR3 DNA reads as TGTGCCAGCAGTGACCTAGGGCAGAACAATGAGCAGTTCTTC. Protein: CASSDLGQNNEQFF.

This clonotype was recorded at least ten times. The genes are TRBV12-3 or TRBV12-4 and TRBJ2-2; a possible D gene is TRBD2 (7 bases). The ends were cut back, 3 bases at V and 1 base at J, with 21 bases in the middle. The CDR3 extends over 19 amino acids. The CDR3 DNA reads as TGTGCCAGCAGTTTTGCCCTGACGGGGGGCGTTGGGAACACCGGGGAGCTGTTTTTT. Its translation is CASSFALTGGVGNTGELFF.

This clonotype was seen repeatedly, ten times or more. The chain joins TRBV7-3 to TRBJ2-3, with no clear D. Between the trimmed V and J ends, which lost 2 bases and 0 bases, there was a span of 9 bases. Germline V gives CDR1 SGHTA, CDR2 FQGTGA. The CDR3 has 15 residues. CDR3 loop: CASSLSGRSTDTQYF. CDR3 nucleotide sequence: TGTGCCAGCAGCTTATCCGGGCGGAGCACAGATACGCAGTATTTT.

This clonotype was seen many times. The rearrangement links TRBV7-8 to TRBJ2-4; TRBD1 is a possible D gene (6 bases). V shed 4 bases and J shed 1 base, with 11 bases lying between them. This CDR3 region has 15 residues. Germline V gene data show CDR1 as SGHVS and CDR2 as FQNEAQ. Here the CDR3 reads CASSYSQGAKNIQYF. In DNA form, the CDR3 reads TGTGCCAGCAGCTACTCCCAGGGGGCCAAAAACATTCAGTACTTC.

This clonotype occurred many times. The J gene is TRBJ2-3, the V gene TRBV29-1, with D unclear. Germline CDR1 and CDR2: SQVTM and ANQGSEA. Trimming removed 8 bases from V and 1 base from J, with 13 bases in between. The CDR3 consists of 13 residues. The DNA of the CDR3 is TGCAGCCTTGCGGTCAGCCGCACAGATACGCAGTATTTT. Protein sequence: CSLAVSRTDTQYF.

This clonotype was counted a single time. This may come from a read error, since a much larger clone is one base off. In nucleotides, the CDR3 is TGCAGTGCTAGGCCCCCGGGATCCTTCGAGCAGTACTTC. This encodes CSARPPGSFEQYF. The rearrangement joins TRBV20-1 to TRBJ2-7; possibly TRBD2 for D (5 bases). This CDR3 comprises 13 residues. From germline, CDR1 is DFQATT and CDR2 SNEGSKA (reference sequence).

At least ten counts were recorded for this clonotype. The V gene is TRBV4-3, the J gene TRBJ2-2; D is uncertain. CDR1 and CDR2 (germline): LGHNA, YSLEER. The CDR3 spans 14 residues. Trimming took off 1 base at V and 1 base at J, with 4 bases between the two ends. The DNA of the CDR3 is TGCGCCAGCAGCCAAGGATGGAACACCGGGGAGCTGTTTTTT. Translating it yields CASSQGWNTGELFF.